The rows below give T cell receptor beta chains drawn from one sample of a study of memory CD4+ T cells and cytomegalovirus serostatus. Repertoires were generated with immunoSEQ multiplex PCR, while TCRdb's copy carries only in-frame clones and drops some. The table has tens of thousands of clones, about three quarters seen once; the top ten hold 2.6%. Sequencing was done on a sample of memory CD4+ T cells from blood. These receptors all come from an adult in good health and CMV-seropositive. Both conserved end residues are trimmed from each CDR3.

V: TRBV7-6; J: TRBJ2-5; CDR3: ASTSGRETQY
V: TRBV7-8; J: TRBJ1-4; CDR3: ASSVSTATGGGRKLF
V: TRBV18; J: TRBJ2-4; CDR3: ASSGSSGADNIQY
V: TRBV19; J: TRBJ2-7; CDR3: ASSAQTGFEQY
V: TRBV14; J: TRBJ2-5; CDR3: ASSQELGGLGETQY
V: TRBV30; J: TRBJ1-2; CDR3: AWSFGRASSYT
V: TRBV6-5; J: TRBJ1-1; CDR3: ASSLAPGHTEAF
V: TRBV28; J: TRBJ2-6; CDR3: ASSDSGANVLT
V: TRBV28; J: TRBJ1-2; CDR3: ASSLSAGNYGYT
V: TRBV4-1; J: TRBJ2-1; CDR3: ASSQDQSGQQF